This T cell receptor (beta chain) was identified in a study of identical twins. TCRdb processed the 5' RACE reads anew with MiXCR; each CDR3 protein has one entry. This sample carries approximately 210,000 distinct CDR3 sequences, 5.5% to 7.5% of them seen once, and the ten largest clones take less than 15%. CDR3 length: 15 amino acids. Healthy Caucasians made up all donors. These sequences were also reported in another study, on T cells expressing NK-cell markers.

The receptor's source is a woman between 18 and 30 years old in good health. The chain links TRBV21-1 to TRBJ1-2. TRBV21-1 is reported as a pseudogene. Material: CD8+ T cells sorted from blood. The CDR3 here is CASSKVEGRNYGYTF. The CDR3 DNA follows: TGTGCCAGCAGCAAAGTCGAGGGTAGGAACTATGGCTACACCTTC.